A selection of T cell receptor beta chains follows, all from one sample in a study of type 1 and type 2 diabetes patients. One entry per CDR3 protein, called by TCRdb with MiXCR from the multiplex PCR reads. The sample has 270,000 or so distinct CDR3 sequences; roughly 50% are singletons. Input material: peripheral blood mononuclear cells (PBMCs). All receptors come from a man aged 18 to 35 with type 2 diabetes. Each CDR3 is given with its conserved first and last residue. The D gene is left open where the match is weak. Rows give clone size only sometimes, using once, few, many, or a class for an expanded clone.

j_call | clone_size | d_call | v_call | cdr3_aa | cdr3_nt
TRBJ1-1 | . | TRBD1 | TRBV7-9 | CASGTGLPTEAFF | TGTGCCAGCGGGACAGGGCTACCCACTGAAGCCTTCTTT
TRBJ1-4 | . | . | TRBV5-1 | CASRGTGSTNEKLFF | TGCGCCAGCAGAGGAACAGGTTCAACTAATGAAAAACTGTTTTTT
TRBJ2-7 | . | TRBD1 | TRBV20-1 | CSATDRIRTEQYF | TGCAGTGCTACGGACAGGATAAGGACGGAGCAGTACTTC
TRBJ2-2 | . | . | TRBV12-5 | CASGLVLQGTGELFF | TGTGCTAGTGGTTTGGTCCTACAGGGAACCGGGGAGCTGTTTTTT
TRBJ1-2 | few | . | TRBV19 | CASLGRTELYGYTF | TGTGCCAGCTTGGGCAGGACAGAGCTCTATGGCTACACCTTC
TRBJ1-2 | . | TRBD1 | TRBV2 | CASSHAPGQGPYGYTF | TGTGCCAGCAGCCACGCCCCGGGACAGGGCCCCTATGGCTACACCTTC
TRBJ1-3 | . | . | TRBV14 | CASSQASGGFASGNTIYF | TGTGCCAGCAGCCAAGCATCGGGGGGCTTTGCCTCTGGAAACACCATATATTTT
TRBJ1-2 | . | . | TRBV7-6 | CASSLGPGTGGDYGYTF | TGTGCCAGCAGCTTGGGTCCCGGGACGGGGGGCGACTATGGCTACACCTTC
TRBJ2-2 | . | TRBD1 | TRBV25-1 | CASSDQGAYPGELFF | TGTGCCAGCAGTGACCAGGGGGCTTACCCCGGGGAGCTGTTTTTT
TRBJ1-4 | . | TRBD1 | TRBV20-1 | CSANQAGTGYEKLFF | TGCAGTGCCAACCAAGCCGGGACAGGTTACGAAAAACTGTTTTTT
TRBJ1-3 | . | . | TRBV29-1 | CSVEGALSGNTIYF | TGCAGCGTTGAGGGGGCACTCTCTGGAAACACCATATATTTT
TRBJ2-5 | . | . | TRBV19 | CASSIGAWAGTQETQYF | TGTGCCAGTAGTATAGGCGCTTGGGCCGGGACCCAAGAGACCCAGTACTTC
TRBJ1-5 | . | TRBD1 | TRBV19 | CASSIGRNRGSQPQHF | TGTGCCAGTAGTATTGGGCGGAACAGGGGGAGTCAGCCCCAGCATTTT
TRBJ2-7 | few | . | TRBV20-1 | CSAKQPGYEQYF | TGCAGTGCCAAACAGCCGGGGTACGAGCAGTACTTC
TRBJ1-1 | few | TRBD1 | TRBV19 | CATRTGGSLNTEAFF | TGTGCCACCCGGACAGGGGGCTCTCTGAACACTGAAGCTTTCTTT
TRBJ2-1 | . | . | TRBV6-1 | CASSEVHNEQFF | TGTGCCAGCAGTGAAGTTCACAATGAGCAGTTCTTC
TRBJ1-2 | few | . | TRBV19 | CASSMEGDHRYTF | TGTGCCAGTAGTATGGAAGGGGACCATCGCTACACCTTC
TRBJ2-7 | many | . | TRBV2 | CASSDRESEQYF | TGTGCCAGCAGTGACAGGGAGTCCGAGCAGTACTTC
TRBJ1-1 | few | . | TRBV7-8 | CASKDSRGRNTEAFF | TGTGCCAGCAAGGACTCCAGGGGAAGGAACACTGAAGCTTTCTTT
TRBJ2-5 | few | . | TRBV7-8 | CASSRKLISPAQETQYF | TGTGCCAGCAGCAGAAAATTAATTAGTCCCGCTCAAGAGACCCAGTACTTC
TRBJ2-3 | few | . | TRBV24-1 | CATSDRLLEPTQYF | TGTGCCACCAGTGACCGATTATTGGAGCCAACGCAGTATTTT
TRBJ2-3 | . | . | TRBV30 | CAWSVLSSSTDTQYF | TGTGCCTGGAGTGTTTTGTCGTCTAGCACAGATACGCAGTATTTT
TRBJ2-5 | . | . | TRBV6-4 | CASTSVDRLPTETQYF | TGTGCCAGCACTTCCGTGGACCGGCTCCCCACGGAGACCCAGTACTTC
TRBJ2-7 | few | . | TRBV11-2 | CASSRTRSYEQYF | TGTGCCAGCAGCCGCACCCGGTCCTACGAGCAGTACTTC